These 15 T cell receptor beta chains came from one sample sequenced in a study of T cell responses to AZD1222 COVID-19 vaccine. Libraries were prepared by immunoSEQ multiplex PCR; TCRdb keeps only in-frame clonotypes and omits some of them. This table has roughly 190,000 clones, roughly 93% appearing once. The source was peripheral blood, collected on day 0 of AZD1222 vaccination. Source of these receptors: an adult in good health.

CDR3 in amino acids: CASTRQGGGEKLFF. CDR3 nucleotides: TGTGCCAGCACTAGACAGGGGGGAGGCGAAAAACTGTTTTTT. The chain recombines TRBV6-5 with TRBJ1-4, with 9 bases matching TRBD1. The CDR3 runs to 14 residues. Germline CDR1 reads MNHEY; CDR2 reads SVGAGI. After removal of 7 bases from V and 8 bases from J, the junction contained 8 bases not matched to a gene.

The chain couples TRBV7-2 to TRBJ1-5; D unclear. Germline CDR1 reads SGHTA; CDR2 reads FQGNSA. V lost 1 base to trimming and J lost 0 bases, with 10 bases between them. This CDR3 comprises 16 residues. As DNA, the CDR3 is TGTGCCAGCAGCTTAGGGGGAGGTTATAGCAATCAGCCCCAGCATTTT. Its protein product is CASSLGGGYSNQPQHF.

Only one count was recorded for this clone. The J gene is TRBJ1-2, the V gene TRBV6-5; 7 bases are shared with TRBD1. The CDR3 is 13 residues long. Germline values: CDR1 MNHEY, CDR2 SVGAGI. Trimming removed 5 bases from V and 2 bases from J; junction bases left unmatched: 2. The CDR3 sequence is CASSQTGNYGYTF. The CDR3 DNA reads as TGTGCCAGCAGTCAGACAGGGAACTATGGCTACACCTTC.

This chain connects TRBV24-1 to TRBJ1-5, with D tentatively TRBD1 (5 bases). Germline V CDR1 and CDR2: KGHDR, SFDVKD. The CDR3 has 13 amino acids. The ends were cut back, 5 bases at V and 3 bases at J, with 7 bases in the middle. The CDR3 DNA reads as TGTGCCACCAGTGCAGGGCACAATCAGCCCCAGCATTTT. The encoded protein is CATSAGHNQPQHF.

The chain combines TRBV28 with TRBJ2-1; 8 nucleotides align to TRBD1. Germline CDR1 is MDHEN and CDR2 is SYDVKM. V trimming: 10 bases; J trimming: 8 bases; junction bases outside the gene matches: 13. CDR3 length equals 14 residues. CDR3 sequence: CATPGDRGRDEQFF. The CDR3 coding sequence is TGTGCCACCCCTGGAGACAGGGGTAGGGATGAGCAGTTCTTC.

The chain recombines TRBV7-8 with TRBJ2-6, with D maybe TRBD1 (5 bases). Germline V gene data show CDR1 as SGHVS and CDR2 as FQNEAQ. The germline V and J ends were trimmed by 0 bases and 4 bases, with 10 bases remaining between them. The length of the CDR3 is 16 residues. The CDR3 DNA follows: TGTGCCAGCAGCTTAGCGGGGCGTACCGGGGCCAACGTCCTGACTTTC. Translated: CASSLAGRTGANVLTF. The full variable domain, its missing parts supplied by reference TRBV7-8 and TRBJ2-6, is GAGVSQSPRYKVAKRGQDVALRCDPISGHVSLFWYQQALGQGPEFLTYFQNEAQLDKSGLPSDRFFAERPEGSVSTLKIQRTQQEDSAVYLCASSLAGRTGANVLTFGAGSRLTVL.

The rearrangement joins TRBV9 to TRBJ1-1, with 9 bases aligning to TRBD1. J lost 1 base, V lost 4 bases, and 5 bases had no gene match. CDR1 SGDLS and CDR2 YYNGEE come from the germline V gene. The CDR3 has 15 amino acids. The CDR3 nucleotides are TGTGCCAGCAGCTCCAAGGACAGGGGGAACACTGAAGCTTTCTTT. It translates to CASSSKDRGNTEAFF. Based on the CDR3 plus reference TRBV9 and TRBJ1-1, the full variable domain is DSGVTQTPKHLITATGQRVTLRCSPRSGDLSVYWYQQSLDQGLQFLIQYYNGEERAKGNILERFSAQQFPDLHSELNLSSLELGDSALYFCASSSKDRGNTEAFFGQGTRLTVV.

This chain connects TRBV7-8 to TRBJ2-1; 10 bases fit TRBD1. The CDR3 runs 17 residues. CDR1 and CDR2 (germline): SGHVS, FQNEAQ. V dropped 5 bases and J dropped 2; count of bases not matched to a gene: 9. The DNA for the CDR3 is TGTGCCAGCAGCCGCCCCCCTGGGACAGGGGCCTACAATGAGCAGTTCTTC. Translating it yields CASSRPPGTGAYNEQFF. Together with reference TRBV7-8 and TRBJ2-1, the CDR3 gives the full variable domain: GAGVSQSPRYKVAKRGQDVALRCDPISGHVSLFWYQQALGQGPEFLTYFQNEAQLDKSGLPSDRFFAERPEGSVSTLKIQRTQQEDSAVYLCASSRPPGTGAYNEQFFGPGTRLTVL.

The chain combines TRBV11-3 with TRBJ2-7; weak D call: TRBD2 (5 bases). V shed 2 bases and J shed 3 bases, with 17 bases lying between them. CDR1 is SGHNT, CDR2 YENEEA, per germline. This CDR3 contains 16 residues. The CDR3 region is CASSLNGLAPNYEQYF. The CDR3 DNA sequence: TGTGCCAGCAGCTTAAATGGTCTAGCCCCCAACTACGAGCAGTACTTC.

The chain uses TRBV7-3 and TRBJ2-1; 11 bases are a match to TRBD2. Unmatched junction bases numbered 8, after V lost 5 bases and J lost 8 bases. The CDR3 has 15 residues. CDR1 and CDR2 (germline): SGHTA, FQGTGA. This chain's CDR3 is CASSHTSGSFDEQFF. The CDR3 bases are TGTGCCAGCAGCCATACTAGCGGGAGTTTCGATGAGCAGTTCTTC.

The V gene is TRBV20-1, the J gene TRBJ2-1, with D perhaps matching TRBD1 or TRBD2 (6 bases each). V was shortened by 3 bases and J by 6 bases, with 12 bases between the two germline ends. Germline CDR1 reads DFQATT; CDR2 reads SNEGSKA (reference sequence). CDR3 length: 13 amino acids. Here the CDR3 DNA reads TGCAGTGCTAGTACGGGGGCCATCAATGAGCAGTTCTTC. Its protein product is CSASTGAINEQFF.

CDR3 residues: CASSQIGYAEAFF. CDR3 in DNA: TGTGCCAGCAGCCAAATAGGGTACGCTGAAGCTTTCTTT. V and J are TRBV3-1 (or the pseudogene TRBV3-2) and TRBJ1-1; the D is unclear. CDR3 length: 13 residues. Trimming took 2 bases from V and 6 from J, leaving 10 bases between them. Germline-derived CDR1 and CDR2 are LGHDT and YNNKEL (reference sequence).

The chain carries TRBV2 and TRBJ2-4, with D perhaps TRBD1 (6 bases). This CDR3 region has 15 residues. CDR1 is SNHLY, CDR2 FYNNEI, per germline. V lost 2 bases and J 2 bases, leaving 10 bases between the germline ends. This chain's CDR3 is CASSEQGRSKNIQYF. CDR3 in DNA: TGTGCCAGCAGTGAACAGGGGCGATCCAAAAACATTCAGTACTTC.

V is TRBV6-5 and J is TRBJ1-1; D uncertain. Germline V lookup: CDR1 MNHEY, CDR2 SVGAGI. V was clipped by 2 bases and J by 6 bases, with 10 bases between them. The CDR3 is made up of 13 amino acids. Here the CDR3 DNA reads TGTGCCAGCAGTTACGGTGAGGACGCTGAAGCTTTCTTT. As protein: CASSYGEDAEAFF.

This clone was seen just once. The chain carries TRBV27 and TRBJ2-2; D call uncertain. V was cut by 0 bases and J by 4 bases, with 0 bases left in between. The length of the CDR3 is 12 residues. The germline CDR1 and CDR2 sequences are MNHEY and SMNVEV (reference sequence). CDR3: CASSLSTGELFF. The CDR3 bases are TGTGCCAGCAGTTTATCCACCGGGGAGCTGTTTTTT.